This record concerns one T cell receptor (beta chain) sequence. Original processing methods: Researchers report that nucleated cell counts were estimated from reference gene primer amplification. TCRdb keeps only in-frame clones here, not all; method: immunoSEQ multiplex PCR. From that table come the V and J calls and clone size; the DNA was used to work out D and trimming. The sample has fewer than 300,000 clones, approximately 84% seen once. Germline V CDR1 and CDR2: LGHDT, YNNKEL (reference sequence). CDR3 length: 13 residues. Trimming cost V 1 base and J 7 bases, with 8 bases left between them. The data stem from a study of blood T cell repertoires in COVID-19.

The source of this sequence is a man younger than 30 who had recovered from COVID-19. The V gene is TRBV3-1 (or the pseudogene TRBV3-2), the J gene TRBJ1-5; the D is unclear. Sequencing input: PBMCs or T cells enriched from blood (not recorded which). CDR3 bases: TGTGCCAGCAGCCAAGGAAGCATCCAGCCCCAGCATTTT. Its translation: CASSQGSIQPQHF.